Detailed here is one T cell receptor beta chain. This entry is derived from a study of T cells in Graves' hyperthyroidism and ophthalmopathy. CDR1 is MDHEN, CDR2 SYDVKM, per germline. Trimming took off 5 bases at V and 0 bases at J, with 10 bases between the two ends. This CDR3 is built from 14 residues. Using RNA transcripts as the source, TCR beta CDR3 regions were amplified. A set of HTBI primers served as the primers for a first-round RT-PCR of the TCR CDR3. MiXCR, applied by TCRdb to the multiplex PCR reads, yields one record per CDR3 protein. The sample records about 300,000 distinct CDR3 sequences, less than 30% being singletons.

The chain joins TRBV28 to TRBJ1-1; possible D gene TRBD1, 5 bases. Sequences were obtained from blood. This clonotype was sampled from a man aged 40-55 years with Graves' hyperthyroidism that later progressed to Graves' ophthalmopathy. The CDR3: CASSATGVNTEAFF. The CDR3 bases are TGTGCCAGCAGTGCCACAGGAGTGAACACTGAAGCTTTCTTT.